This T cell receptor beta chain was observed in a study of blood T cell repertoires in COVID-19. Study information: Whether acute or convalescent, the COVID-19 samples came from the United States, Italy and Spain. PBMCs, B-cell-depleted T cells, or T cells were the source of the cDNA or gDNA that made up the material.

The germline V gene encodes CDR1 LNHDA and CDR2 SQIVND (reference sequence). This CDR3 comprises 15 residues. Trimming removed 3 bases from V and 3 bases from J, with 15 bases in between. Authors' data handling: Nucleated cell counts were estimated from reference gene primer amplification. Produced via immunoSEQ multiplex PCR; TCRdb's table is partial and in-frame only. The V and J calls and the clone size are those of that table, but D and trimming were determined from the DNA. The sample contains some 250,000 clones, approximately 90% of which appear only once. Sequencing input: peripheral blood. The origin of this receptor is a man between 60 and 75 years old who had recovered from COVID-19. The chain links TRBV19 to TRBJ2-7, with D perhaps TRBD2 (6 bases). The CDR3 sequence: CASSIKGRIDYEQYF. In nucleotides, the CDR3 is TGTGCCAGTAGTATTAAAGGGAGGATCGACTACGAGCAGTACTTC. Variable domain in full (rest from reference TRBV19 and TRBJ2-7): DGGITQSPKYLFRKEGQNVTLSCEQNLNHDAMYWYRQDPGQGLRLIYYSQIVNDFQKGDIAEGYSVSREKKESFPLTVTSAQKNPTAFYLCASSIKGRIDYEQYFGPGTRLTVT.